By sample share, the clone carrying this T cell receptor (beta chain) is medium-sized. Its antigen is not known. The sample belongs to a study of CD8+CD57+ T cells in acquired aplastic anemia. Study in general: The average for DNA from sorted CD4+ and CD8+ cells was 3 to 3.5 ug.

This CDR3 comprises 14 residues. From germline, CDR1 is SNHLY and CDR2 FYNNEI. The V and J ends lost 6 bases and 4 bases, in that order; junction bases with no gene match: 4. The study profiled TCR beta VDJ and CDR3 using genomic DNA as template. MiXCR was run by TCRdb on the reads, yielding one entry per CDR3 protein. Altogether about 130,000 distinct CDR3 sequences are present, roughly two fifths being singletons, with the ten largest covering 8.4%. Overall study results and limits: Fewer than 30 shared CD8+ CDR3s appeared highly expressed within patients' immunodominant clones.

The sample comprised sorted CD4+, CD8+, or CD8+CD57+ T cells (not recorded which) from PBMCs. This clonotype was obtained from a human donor in good health, serving as a control. The chain recombines TRBV2 with TRBJ2-7, with 12 bases that match TRBD2. CDR3 coding DNA: TGTGCCAGCAGAAGGACTAGCGGGGTTTACGAGCAGTACTTC. Encoded protein: CASRRTSGVYEQYF.